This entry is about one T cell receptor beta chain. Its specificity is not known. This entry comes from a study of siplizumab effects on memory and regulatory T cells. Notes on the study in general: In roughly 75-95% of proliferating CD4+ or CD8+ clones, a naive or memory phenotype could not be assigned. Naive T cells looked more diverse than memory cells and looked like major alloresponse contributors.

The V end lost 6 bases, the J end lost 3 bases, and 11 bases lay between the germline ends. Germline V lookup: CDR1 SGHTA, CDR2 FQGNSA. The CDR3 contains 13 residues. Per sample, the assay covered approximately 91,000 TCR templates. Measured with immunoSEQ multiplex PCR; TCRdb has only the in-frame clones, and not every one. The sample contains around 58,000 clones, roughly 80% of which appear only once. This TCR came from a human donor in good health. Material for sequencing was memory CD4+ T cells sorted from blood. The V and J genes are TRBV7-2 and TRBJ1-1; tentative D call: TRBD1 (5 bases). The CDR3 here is CASRQGADTEAFF. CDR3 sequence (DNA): TGTGCCAGCAGACAAGGGGCAGACACTGAAGCTTTCTTT.